This TCR beta chain was identified in a study of cytomegalovirus exposure and HLA in healthy donors. As for the study in general: In an earlier analysis, 117 million unique TCR beta sequences were found from about 190 million T cells. HLA-typed donors were the source of 86 million or so unique TCRs held in an early data release.

In the case of this clone: The antigen is not known.

J lost 6 bases, V lost 3 bases, and 3 bases had no gene match. There are 15 residues in the CDR3. The germline CDR1 and CDR2 sequences are MGHRA and YSYEKL. Study results and limitations: In a later analysis, common viral pathogens appeared linked to several of the most significant clusters.

The PCR was carried out with 60 Vbeta primers and 13 Jbeta primers. Sequenced by immunoSEQ multiplex PCR; TCRdb stores in-frame clones only, minus some. The top ten clones hold roughly 8.3% of a sample with about 120,000 clones, 67% of them seen once. Input material: PBMCs. The TCR was taken from a man younger than 35 in good health and CMV-seropositive. The chain carries TRBV4-1 and TRBJ2-1, with TRBD2 identical over 12 bases. CDR3 in amino acids: CASSQLLAGGNEQFF. The CDR3 DNA follows: TGCGCCAGCAGCCAGTTACTAGCGGGGGGCAATGAGCAGTTCTTC.